This record concerns one T cell receptor (beta chain) sequence. Its antigen is still unknown. The data originate from a study of T-cell reconstitution after alpha-beta-depleted transplantation in children. Whole-study findings and limits: T-cell counts and diversity at one year post-transplant came mainly from newly produced T cells.

Preparation of the TCRbeta library involved a method that used unique molecular identifiers. In TCRdb, the PCR reads were re-called with MiXCR into one record per CDR3 protein. The table records 800,000 to 1,000,000 distinct CDR3 sequences, roughly 29% of them present only once. This material consisted of PBMCs, mostly from graft donor cells, taken 360 days after TCRalphabeta/CD19-depleted stem cell transplant. The sequence derives from a boy in the first two years of life who had a stem cell transplant for SCID, so the T cells may come from the graft donor.

For the CDR3, the DNA is TGTGCCAGCAGTTTCGTTGGGACGGCCGAAAAACTGTTTTTT. Its translation is CASSFVGTAEKLFF. This sequence joins TRBV12-3 or TRBV12-4 and TRBJ1-4; perhaps TRBD1 as D (5 bases). CDR3 length: 14 amino acids. V lost 3 bases, J lost 8 bases, and 13 bases lay in between.